This TCR beta chain was observed in a study of blood T cells in healthy people across ages. About the research overall: Template switching caught about one barcoded beta molecule for each two T cells.

The study's findings and limits: Estimates based on one million T cells were treated as lower bounds.

Germline loops: CDR1 SGHVS, CDR2 FQNEAQ. CDR3 length equals 13 residues. For the second PCR, which ran for roughly 6 to 12 cycles, a sample-barcoded 5' primer and a J-beta primer mix were used. TCRdb re-derived calls from the 5' RACE reads in MiXCR, one entry per CDR3 protein. The sample shows some 750,000 distinct CDR3 sequences, roughly 20% of them seen only once. This clonotype has more than one count but fewer than ten. The antigen remains unidentified. The study recruited healthy Caucasian donors from Russia who were aged roughly 6 to 95. The sample comprised blood. This clonotype originated in a man aged 65 to 85 in good health. This chain links TRBV7-8 with TRBJ2-2; TRBD1 agrees at 7 bases. For the CDR3, the DNA is TGTGCACAACGACAGGGAACCACCGGGGAGCTGTTTTTT. Its translation is CAQRQGTTGELFF. Complete variable domain (other parts from reference TRBV7-8 and TRBJ2-2): GAGVSQSPRYKVAKRGQDVALRCDPISGHVSLFWYQQALGQGPEFLTYFQNEAQLDKSGLPSDRFFAERPEGSVSTLKIQRTQQEDSAVYLCAQRQGTTGELFFGEGSRLTVL.